Below are 11 T cell receptor beta chains sequenced from a single sample in a study of blood T cell repertoires in COVID-19. TCRdb's table, derived via immunoSEQ multiplex PCR, lists solely in-frame clones and lacks some. Among 210,000 or so clones, roughly 79% were seen once, and the ten largest hold 8.5% to 10%. Material for sequencing was PBMCs or T cells enriched from blood (not recorded which). Receptors originate from a woman in her forties or fifties with acute COVID-19.

This sequence joins TRBV5-1 and TRBJ1-1, with 8 bases that match TRBD1. Germline CDR1 reads SGHRS; CDR2 reads YFSETQ. V lost 3 bases and J lost 4; bases outside the gene matches: 8. The CDR3 spans 15 residues. The CDR3 reads CASSYDRGLVTEAFF. The CDR3 DNA reads as TGCGCCAGCAGCTACGACAGGGGTTTGGTCACTGAAGCTTTCTTT.

The chain uses TRBV6-1 and TRBJ1-1; D is perhaps TRBD1 (5 bases). With 0 bases removed from V and 0 bases from J, the gap between germline ends came to 14 bases. The CDR3 contains 17 residues. Per germline, CDR1 MNHNS and CDR2 SASEGT. The CDR3 spells CASSEARDPSLNTEAFF. For the CDR3, the DNA is TGTGCCAGCAGTGAAGCCAGGGATCCTTCTCTGAACACTGAAGCTTTCTTT.

This chain links TRBV27 with TRBJ2-5; 7 bases map to TRBD1. This CDR3 region has 16 residues. Looked up from germline, CDR1 is MNHEY and CDR2 is SMNVEV (reference sequence). V trimming: 6 bases; J trimming: 5 bases; junction bases outside the gene matches: 15. The CDR3 sequence is CASSPGQTTLGETQYF. The DNA of the CDR3 is TGTGCCAGCAGCCCGGGACAGACGACCCTAGGGGAGACCCAGTACTTC.

This clone has more than one count but fewer than ten. The chain joins TRBV28 to TRBJ1-3; D is unclear. Trimming took off 5 bases at V and 4 bases at J, with 9 bases between the two ends. The CDR3 runs 13 residues. CDR1 and CDR2 (germline): MDHEN, SYDVKM. CDR3 nucleotide sequence: TGTGCCAGCAGTCTGGGAGTCGGAAACACCATATATTTT. Amino acid sequence: CASSLGVGNTIYF.

This clone appeared a few times. This rearrangement joins TRBV10-2 to TRBJ2-7; D is possibly TRBD1 (6 bases). Per the germline V gene, CDR1 is WSHSY and CDR2 is SAAADI. CDR3 length: 12 residues. Trimming took 6 bases from V and 5 from J, leaving 11 bases between them. CDR3 DNA: TGCGCCAGCAGCCTGGGACATCACGAGCAGTACTTC. Residues: CASSLGHHEQYF.

The table lists this clone with a count of one. The chain recombines TRBV7-9 with TRBJ1-5; no firm D call. The germline V and J ends were trimmed by 5 bases and 7 bases, with 12 bases remaining between them. This CDR3 spans 13 amino acids. From germline, CDR1 is SEHNR and CDR2 FQNEAQ (reference sequence). CDR3 sequence reads: CASSPLAGQPQHF. Written as DNA, the CDR3 is TGTGCCAGCAGCCCCCTCGCGGGCCAGCCCCAGCATTTT.

The rearrangement joins TRBV18 to TRBJ1-2; unclear D gene. From germline, CDR1 is KGHSH and CDR2 LQKENI. This CDR3 is 12 amino acids long. Trimming took off 3 bases at V and 3 bases at J, with 5 bases between the two ends. This CDR3 is CASSPRDYGYTF. DNA of the CDR3: TGTGCCAGCTCACCCCGCGACTATGGCTACACCTTC.

The genes are TRBV7-3 and TRBJ2-5, with D unresolved. The CDR3 has 13 residues. Trimming removed 3 bases at V and 2 bases at J, with 7 bases between. CDR1 and CDR2 (germline): SGHTA, FQGTGA. CDR3 sequence: CASSFQVQETQYF. The CDR3, as DNA: TGTGCCAGCAGCTTCCAGGTTCAAGAGACCCAGTACTTC.

This chain's CDR3 is CASGGGVMQDGYTF. The CDR3 nucleotides read TGTGCCAGCGGCGGAGGGGTTATGCAGGACGGCTACACCTTC. The gene calls are TRBV6-5 and TRBJ1-2; D perhaps matches TRBD1 (5 bases). The CDR3 sequence is 14 residues long. Germline assignment: CDR1 MNHEY and CDR2 SVGAGI. V dropped 8 bases and J dropped 8 bases, with 21 bases sitting between them.

This chain links TRBV5-6 with TRBJ2-2; a weak D match, TRBD2 (5 bases). From germline, CDR1 is SGHDT and CDR2 YYEEEE. V lost 0 bases and J lost 4, with 13 bases in between. CDR3 length: 16 amino acids. CDR3 sequence: CASSLAASRPTGELFF. DNA for the CDR3: TGTGCCAGCAGCTTGGCGGCTAGCAGGCCCACCGGGGAGCTGTTTTTT.

This clone occurred once. The chain carries TRBV4-3 and TRBJ1-2; D ambiguous. V was shortened by 4 bases and J by 8 bases, with 20 bases between the two germline ends. The length of the CDR3 is 15 residues. Germline CDR1 is LGHNA and CDR2 is YSLEER. Here the CDR3 reads CASSPIMSLSGGYTF. Here the CDR3 DNA reads TGCGCCAGCAGCCCAATTATGTCCTTGAGCGGAGGCTACACCTTC.